Below are 23 T cell receptor beta chains sequenced from a single sample in a study of PD-1 blockade in classical Hodgkin lymphoma. Time point noted: cycle 4 day 1 (C4D1), after more than 5 weeks of nivolumab. Every patient had relapsed following autologous stem cell transplantation, and cohorts differed in brentuximab vedotin exposure. The method was immunoSEQ multiplex PCR; TCRdb's version includes in-frame clones alone and lacks a portion of them. Of about 94,000 clones in the sample, approximately 94% are singletons; the top ten hold 2%. Sample: peripheral blood mononuclear cells (PBMCs), taken before the fourth cycle of nivolumab. All receptors derive from a human donor with classical Hodgkin lymphoma.

V is TRBV6-5 and J is TRBJ2-7; TRBD1 agrees at 11 bases. There are 15 residues in the CDR3. CDR1 is MNHEY, CDR2 SVGAGI, per germline. V lost 2 bases and J lost 4; bases outside the gene matches: 4. The CDR3: CASSYGGTGGYEQYF. CDR3 sequence (DNA): TGTGCCAGCAGTTACGGGGGGACAGGGGGGTACGAGCAGTACTTC.

This chain connects TRBV10-3 to TRBJ2-1; 10 nucleotides match TRBD2. J lost 7 bases, V lost 8 bases, and 8 bases had no gene match. Germline V gives CDR1 ENHRY, CDR2 SYGVKD. This CDR3 is 14 amino acids long. The CDR3, as DNA: TGTGCCATCGCGAGCGGGAGGGCCCAAAATGAGCAGTTCTTC. As protein: CAIASGRAQNEQFF.

This chain uses TRBV10-3 with TRBJ1-3; D unresolved. Trimming took 3 bases from V and 6 from J, leaving 15 bases between them. This CDR3 comprises 15 residues. The germline gives CDR1 ENHRY, CDR2 SYGVKD. The CDR3 DNA is TGTGCCATCAGTGATAGGGCCTTCCTAGCAAACACCATATATTTT. Encoded protein: CAISDRAFLANTIYF.

The gene calls are TRBV5-6 and TRBJ1-2, with 9 bases aligning to TRBD1. Germline lookup yields CDR1 SGHDT and CDR2 YYEEEE. V was pared by 6 bases and J by 2 bases, with 8 bases of the junction left unmatched. The CDR3 sequence is 15 residues long. The CDR3 loop is CASTLTGGDNYGYTF. As DNA, the CDR3 is TGTGCCAGCACCCTAACAGGGGGCGACAACTATGGCTACACCTTC.

V and J are TRBV7-8 and TRBJ1-2; 11 nucleotides match TRBD1. The V segment lost 1 base and the J segment 4 bases; nucleotides outside the gene matches: 8. This CDR3 is built from 17 residues. Germline V gene lookup returns CDR1 SGHVS and CDR2 FQNEAQ. The CDR3 sequence is CASSLGSAGTGGYGYTF. The DNA for the CDR3 is TGTGCCAGCAGCTTAGGATCGGCCGGGACAGGGGGCTATGGCTACACCTTC.

V gene TRBV29-1 combines with J gene TRBJ2-1, with D uncertain. V was clipped by 6 bases and J by 5 bases, with 5 bases between them. Germline V CDR1 and CDR2: SQVTM, ANQGSEA. The CDR3 spans 10 residues. The CDR3 is CSVDHNEQFF. DNA of the CDR3: TGCAGCGTCGATCACAATGAGCAGTTCTTC.

This rearrangement joins TRBV6-6 to TRBJ1-6; TRBD1 might be the D (5 bases). This CDR3 contains 15 residues. V was pared by 4 bases and J by 14 bases, with 21 bases between. CDR1 MNHNY and CDR2 SVGAGI come from the germline V gene (reference sequence). The CDR3, as DNA: TGTGCCAGCAGTTCCGCCGGTACAGGTTCTTTGACCCTCCACTTT. This sequence encodes CASSSAGTGSLTLHF.

This chain uses TRBV19 with TRBJ1-5, with D unresolved. The length of the CDR3 is 14 residues. Germline-derived CDR1 and CDR2 are LNHDA and SQIVND (reference sequence). V shed 9 bases and J shed 0 bases, with 12 bases lying between them. In DNA form, the CDR3 reads TGTGCCAGGAGCAGGATTCATAGCAATCAGCCCCAGCATTTT. It specifies CARSRIHSNQPQHF. Supplemented by reference TRBV19 and TRBJ1-5, the full variable domain reads DGGITQSPKYLFRKEGQNVTLSCEQNLNHDAMYWYRQDPGQGLRLIYYSQIVNDFQKGDIAEGYSVSREKKESFPLTVTSAQKNPTAFYLCARSRIHSNQPQHFGDGTRLSIL.

The chain carries TRBV7-8 and TRBJ2-5; 7 bases fit TRBD1. This CDR3 has 14 residues. Germline trimming cut 8 bases from V and 2 bases from J; bases unmatched to any gene: 8. CDR1 and CDR2 (germline): SGHVS, FQNEAQ. In DNA, the CDR3 is TGTGCCAGCGGGGACAGCCGGGTTCAAGAGACCCAGTACTTC. Encoded protein: CASGDSRVQETQYF. The entire variable domain, with the rest obtained from reference TRBV7-8 and TRBJ2-5, is as follows: GAGVSQSPRYKVAKRGQDVALRCDPISGHVSLFWYQQALGQGPEFLTYFQNEAQLDKSGLPSDRFFAERPEGSVSTLKIQRTQQEDSAVYLCASGDSRVQETQYFGPGTRLLVL.

This clone was seen only once. The V and J genes are TRBV2 and TRBJ2-5, with D possibly being TRBD2 (5 bases). Germline CDR1 SNHLY, CDR2 FYNNEI. Trimming took 7 bases from V and 0 from J, leaving 12 bases between them. CDR3 length: 14 residues. CDR3 sequence (DNA): TGTGCCAGCATGAGGCGGGTCTACCAAGAGACCCAGTACTTC. Translated, it gives CASMRRVYQETQYF.

This clone was seen only once. The chain joins TRBV28 to TRBJ2-4; a weak D match, TRBD2 (5 bases). Germline lookup yields CDR1 MDHEN and CDR2 SYDVKM. The ends were cut back, 6 bases at V and 2 bases at J, with 11 bases in the middle. The CDR3 is made up of 14 amino acids. CDR3 sequence: CASSQLGTKNIQYF. The CDR3 nucleotides read TGTGCCAGCAGCCAACTCGGGACCAAAAACATTCAGTACTTC.

The chain joins TRBV4-2 to TRBJ2-5; the D call may be TRBD1 or TRBD2 (5 bases each). V lost 1 base, J lost 7 bases, and 16 bases lay in between. This CDR3 contains 15 residues. Germline CDR1 reads LGHNA; CDR2 reads YNFKEQ. CDR3 DNA: TGTGCCAGCAGCCAAGTTCTCGGGACGAGCAGGACCCAGTACTTC. This sequence encodes CASSQVLGTSRTQYF.

The chain has TRBV5-1 and TRBJ2-2; D remains ambiguous. CDR1 SGHRS and CDR2 YFSETQ come from the germline V gene. Trimming took off 7 bases at V and 1 base at J, with 11 bases between the two ends. This CDR3 is 14 amino acids long. CDR3 coding DNA: TGCGCCAGCGCTACGGGCCTGAACACCGGGGAGCTGTTTTTT. This gives the protein CASATGLNTGELFF.

The chain combines TRBV5-4 with TRBJ1-1; D possibly corresponds to TRBD1 (5 bases). Trimming removed 4 bases from V and 3 bases from J, with 16 bases in between. Looked up from germline, CDR1 is SGHNT and CDR2 is YYREEE (reference sequence). The CDR3 covers 15 residues. This CDR3 reads CASSSAGSMDTEAFF. The CDR3 DNA reads as TGTGCCAGCAGCAGCGCAGGGAGTATGGACACTGAAGCTTTCTTT. The full variable domain, in which reference TRBV5-4 and TRBJ1-1 provide the parts outside the CDR3, is ETGVTQSPTHLIKTRGQQVTLRCSSQSGHNTVSWYQQALGQGPQFIFQYYREEENGRGNFPPRFSGLQFPNYSSELNVNALELDDSALYLCASSSAGSMDTEAFFGQGTRLTVV.

The genes are TRBV27 and TRBJ2-7; 9 bases line up with TRBD1. Germline V gene sequence: CDR1 MNHEY, CDR2 SMNVEV (reference sequence). With 6 bases clipped from V and 9 bases from J, the junction kept 9 bases outside the gene matches. The CDR3 sequence is 13 residues long. The CDR3 DNA sequence: TGTGCCAGCAGCCCAGGGACAGGGTTAGGGCAGTACTTC. This sequence encodes CASSPGTGLGQYF.

The CDR3 spells CAWSVDQGRRTEAFF. The CDR3 nucleotides are TGTGCCTGGAGTGTTGATCAGGGGAGGAGAACTGAAGCTTTCTTT. J is TRBJ1-1 and V is TRBV30; D might be TRBD1 (6 bases). The germline gives CDR1 GTSNPN, CDR2 SVGIG (reference sequence). The V end was cut by 0 bases, the J end by 5 bases, with 16 bases between. This CDR3 is 15 amino acids long.

The genes are TRBV9 and TRBJ2-3, with D possibly matching TRBD2 (5 bases). With 3 bases removed from V and 2 bases from J, the gap between germline ends came to 13 bases. CDR3 length: 15 amino acids. Germline V gives CDR1 SGDLS, CDR2 YYNGEE. CDR3 sequence: CASSGSGSFTDTQYF. DNA for the CDR3: TGTGCCAGCAGCGGGAGCGGTTCGTTCACAGATACGCAGTATTTT.

The rearrangement joins TRBV5-4 to TRBJ2-3; 7 positions match TRBD2. CDR1 SGHNT and CDR2 YYREEE come from the germline V gene (reference sequence). This CDR3 is built from 15 residues. V gave up 2 bases and J gave up 2 bases; unmatched junction bases: 5. Here the CDR3 reads CASSFTLAPTDTQYF. The CDR3, as DNA: TGTGCCAGCAGCTTCACACTAGCGCCCACAGATACGCAGTATTTT.

The genes are TRBV18 and TRBJ1-2; TRBD1 aligns across 8 bases. The CDR3 totals 14 residues. J was trimmed by 8 bases and V by 4 bases; bases with no gene match: 9. CDR1 KGHSH and CDR2 LQKENI come from the germline V gene. CDR3 region: CASSLGTGSEGYTF. The CDR3 DNA reads TGTGCCAGCTCACTAGGGACAGGCTCTGAAGGCTACACCTTC.

The chain links TRBV6-1 to TRBJ1-4; weak D call: TRBD1 (6 bases). Germline values: CDR1 MNHNS, CDR2 SASEGT. The CDR3 runs 15 residues. With 4 bases removed from V and 7 bases from J, the gap between germline ends came to 16 bases. DNA for the CDR3: TGTGCCAGCAGTGGAGTTAGGGGGGAGGGTGAAAAACTGTTTTTT. Amino acids: CASSGVRGEGEKLFF.

The J gene is TRBJ2-7, the V gene TRBV7-2; D gene ambiguous. Trimming removed 5 bases from V and 7 bases from J, with 15 bases in between. The CDR3 spans 13 residues. Germline V gene lookup returns CDR1 SGHTA and CDR2 FQGNSA. The DNA for the CDR3 is TGTGCCAGCAGCCCCACAAAACACAAAGAGCAGTACTTC. Amino acids: CASSPTKHKEQYF.

The chain recombines TRBV27 with TRBJ1-5; D possibly corresponds to TRBD1 (6 bases). In germline, CDR1 is MNHEY, CDR2 SMNVEV (reference sequence). V dropped 6 bases and J dropped 6 bases, with 15 bases sitting between them. CDR3 size: 14 residues. The CDR3 sequence: CASSQDRLGQPQHF. In DNA, the CDR3 is TGTGCCAGCAGCCAAGACAGGTTAGGTCAGCCCCAGCATTTT.

The rearrangement uses TRBV5-6 and TRBJ2-1; unclear D gene. Deletions cut 6 bases from V and 7 bases from J, with 11 bases between. The CDR3 runs 12 residues. CDR1 and CDR2 from the germline V gene are SGHDT and YYEEEE. This chain's CDR3 is CASTRSTNEQFF. CDR3 DNA sequence: TGTGCCAGCACACGGTCGACTAATGAGCAGTTCTTC.